This T cell receptor beta chain originates from a study of early T cells in non-severe SARS-CoV-2 infection. Whole-study context: With bulk RNA from unsorted whole blood as input, sequencing yielded unpaired chains.

The CDR3 consists of 17 residues. Using its own MiXCR run on the 5' RACE reads, TCRdb lists one record per CDR3 protein. Of under 45,000 distinct CDR3 sequences listed, about 7.4% are singletons. This clonotype was seen a few times. The V call is TRBV3-2, the J call TRBJ1-4; the D segment call TRBD1 is taken from the table without a DNA check. TRBV3-2 counts as a pseudogene. The TCR sequence derives from an adult who was a healthcare worker with PCR-confirmed SARS-CoV-2 infection or an uninfected control (not recorded which). The starting material was whole blood, obtained at baseline. The CDR3 here is CASSQDRSRGLNEKLFF. The CDR3 DNA is TGTGCCAGCAGCCAAGATCGTTCAAGGGGCCTTAATGAAAAACTGTTTTTT.